This T cell receptor (beta chain) emerged from a study of blood T cell repertoires in COVID-19. In the study overall: From T cells, B-cell-depleted T cells, or PBMCs came the material, which was cDNA or gDNA.

Per the original methods: Amplification from reference gene primers served as the basis for estimated nucleated cell counts. Method: immunoSEQ multiplex PCR; TCRdb's copy keeps in-frame clones and lacks some. The V and J calls and clone size were taken over from that table, and D and trimming were inferred from the DNA. This sample has about 130,000 clones, with around 80% found just once. This CDR3 spans 14 amino acids. CDR1 is LGHNA, CDR2 YNFKEQ, per germline. V lost 4 bases to trimming and J lost 4 bases, with 12 bases between them. V and J are TRBV4-2 and TRBJ2-3; tentatively, D is TRBD2 (7 bases). Material: peripheral blood. The TCR was taken from a woman aged 60-75 years with acute or convalescent COVID-19. The CDR3 here is CASSPGGRPDTQYF. CDR3 sequence (DNA): TGTGCCAGCAGCCCCGGGGGGCGGCCAGATACGCAGTATTTT.